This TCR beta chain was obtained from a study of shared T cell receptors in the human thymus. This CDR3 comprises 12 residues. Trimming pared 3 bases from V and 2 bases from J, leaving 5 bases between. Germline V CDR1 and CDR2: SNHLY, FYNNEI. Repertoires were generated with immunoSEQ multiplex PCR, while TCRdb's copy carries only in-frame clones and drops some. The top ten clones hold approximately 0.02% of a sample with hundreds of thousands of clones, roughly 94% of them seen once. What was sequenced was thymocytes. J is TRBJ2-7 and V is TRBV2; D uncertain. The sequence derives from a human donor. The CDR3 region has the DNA TGTGCCAGCAGTGAGGTTCCCTACGAGCAGTACTTC. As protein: CASSEVPYEQYF.